This T cell receptor beta chain was documented in a study of blood T cell repertoires in COVID-19. About the research overall: Acute and convalescent COVID-19 specimens originated in the United States, Italy and Spain. The cDNA or gDNA used as material had been derived from T cells, B-cell-depleted T cells, or PBMCs.

In the study's own analysis: Reference gene primer amplification gave nucleated cell count estimates. Assay: immunoSEQ multiplex PCR; the TCRdb copy retains only in-frame clones and omits some. The D gene and trimming were derived from the DNA, and the V and J assignments and clone size from that table. The table shows around 200,000 clones, with about 88% occurring only once. The germline gives CDR1 SGHRS, CDR2 YFSETQ. The CDR3 totals 16 residues. V shed 4 bases and J 4 bases; nucleotides not matched to a gene: 12. The chain recombines TRBV5-1 with TRBJ2-3; 7 bases agree with TRBD2. The sample was peripheral blood. The TCR sequence derives from a woman at least 80 years old with acute or convalescent COVID-19. CDR3 residues: CASSEKKRDPPDTQYF. For the CDR3, the DNA is TGCGCCAGCAGCGAAAAGAAGCGGGACCCCCCAGATACGCAGTATTTT.